This T cell receptor beta chain came from a study of brain metastases from non-small cell lung cancer. The table came from immunoSEQ multiplex PCR; TCRdb's copy has only in-frame clones and leaves some out. Counted here are roughly 430 clones, about nine tenths occurring once; the ten biggest clones make up over 12%. Looked up from germline, CDR1 is SGHTS and CDR2 is YDEGEE. The CDR3 runs to 17 residues. The J segment lost 5 bases and the V segment lost 4 bases, leaving 12 bases of the junction unmatched. The sequencing input was tumor-adjacent normal tissue. The chain has TRBV5-8 and TRBJ2-2, with TRBD2 identical over 9 bases. This TCR came from a donor older than 35 with non-small cell lung cancer. Written as DNA, the CDR3 is TGTGCCAGCAGCCACAGACTAGCGGAGGGGTGGACCGGGGAGCTGTTTTTT. Its translation is CASSHRLAEGWTGELFF.